This T cell receptor beta chain originates from a study of cytomegalovirus exposure and HLA in healthy donors. With regard to this clone: Its target is not known.

Germline loops: CDR1 LGHNA, CDR2 YNFKEQ. The CDR3 contains 16 residues. V lost 8 bases, J lost 0 bases, and 14 bases lay in between. The PCR employed 60 Vbeta primers together with 13 Jbeta primers. Generated by immunoSEQ multiplex PCR, the TCRdb table keeps only in-frame clones and is missing some. Of tens of thousands of clones listed, around 67% are singletons. Study conclusions and caveats: Solely CMV serostatus was available to characterize immune exposure. Some V segments, TRBV6-2 and TRBV6-3 among them, were indistinguishable and were therefore excluded. The study put around 180 TCR beta chains on its list as cytomegalovirus-associated. TCR sequences were mostly rare, though some public TCRs occurred in many donors.

This sequence joins TRBV4-2 and TRBJ2-6, with D possibly matching TRBD2 (7 bases). The specimen sequenced was PBMCs. This TCR was recovered from a woman aged 45-60 years in good health and CMV-seropositive. The CDR3 loop is CASQGGASSGANVLTF. The CDR3 coding sequence is TGTGCCAGCCAAGGGGGGGCAAGCTCTGGGGCCAACGTCCTGACTTTC.